This is a list of T cell receptor beta chains from one sample in a study of T cell repertoires in cytomegalovirus infection. The antigens for these receptors are not known. MiXCR, run by TCRdb on the reads, gives a single entry per CDR3 protein. The sample shows roughly 120,000 distinct CDR3 sequences, 30% to 35% of them seen only once. The material was CD8+ T cells from cultured PBMCs, obtained from culture after CMV antigen stimulation. Receptors originate from a human donor in good health (CMV status not recorded). Some clones in this sample may be carry-over from other donors' samples. Both conserved end residues are part of each CDR3. Each record gives: V gene, J gene, clone size, D gene, CDR3 protein, CDR3 DNA. A D gene is named only where the DNA matches it firmly. Some rows mark clone size as missing; the rest say once, few, many or name a class of expanded clone.

>TRBV6-1|TRBJ2-7|few|.
CASRGTRNYEQYF
TGTGCCAGCAGGGGGACACGGAACTACGAGCAGTACTTC
>TRBV6-6|TRBJ2-7|.|.
CASSYLLGHNYEQYF
TGTGCCAGCAGTTATTTGTTGGGACACAACTACGAGCAGTACTTC
>TRBV6-2/TRBV6-3|TRBJ1-1|.|.
CASSPGPGTEAFF
TGTGCCAGCAGTCCCGGGCCCGGGACTGAAGCTTTCTTT
>TRBV2|TRBJ1-3|few|TRBD1
CASSTGTGVSGNTIYF
TGTGCCAGCAGTACCGGGACAGGGGTCTCTGGAAACACCATATATTTT
>TRBV15|TRBJ1-1|.|.
CATQQSHTGSTEAFF
TGTGCCACCCAACAATCCCATACAGGGAGCACTGAAGCTTTCTTT
>TRBV7-8|TRBJ1-2|many|.
CASSLDGGYTF
TGTGCCAGCAGCCTAGACGGGGGCTACACCTTC
>TRBV19|TRBJ2-2|few|.
CASRLGGIGELFF
TGTGCCAGTCGTTTAGGAGGGATCGGGGAGCTGTTTTTT
>TRBV7-8|TRBJ2-2|once|.
CASSDATGVTGELFF
TGTGCCAGCAGCGACGCGACGGGGGTCACCGGGGAGCTGTTTTTT
>TRBV6-2/TRBV6-3|TRBJ1-6|.|.
CASSTNSPLHF
TGTGCCAGCAGCACTAATTCACCCCTCCACTTT
>TRBV12-3/TRBV12-4|TRBJ1-2|few|.
CASIVGPIKTF
TGTGCCAGCATTGTAGGGCCCATTAAGACCTTC
>TRBV23-1|TRBJ2-3|few|TRBD2
CASGLAGGIDTQYF
TGCGCCAGCGGACTAGCGGGGGGAATAGATACGCAGTATTTT
>TRBV5-1|TRBJ1-2|.|.
CASSLPGTHGYTF
TGCGCCAGCAGCTTGCCTGGAACCCATGGCTACACCTTC
>TRBV12-3/TRBV12-4|TRBJ2-3|.|TRBD1
CASKLGYRGSTDTQYF
TGTGCCAGCAAATTAGGGTACAGGGGTAGCACAGATACGCAGTATTTT
>TRBV7-2|TRBJ1-4|many|.
CASSPRQDKLFF
TGTGCCAGCAGCCCTCGACAGGATAAACTGTTTTTT
>TRBV7-9|TRBJ2-1|.|.
CASSLWIGGWYNEQFF
TGTGCCAGCAGCTTATGGATTGGGGGGTGGTACAATGAGCAGTTCTTC
>TRBV7-2|TRBJ2-7|.|.
CASSLELDLHYEQYF
TGTGCCAGCAGCTTAGAGTTAGACTTGCACTACGAGCAGTACTTC
>TRBV4-1|TRBJ1-2|many|TRBD1
CASSQDSFKDRGGYTF
TGCGCCAGCAGCCAAGATTCTTTTAAGGACAGGGGTGGCTACACCTTC
>TRBV7-8|TRBJ2-1|.|.
CASSLADYNEQFF
TGTGCCAGCAGCTTAGCTGATTACAATGAGCAGTTCTTC
>TRBV5-6|TRBJ2-7|few|TRBD1
CASSPGTGVGEQYF
TGTGCCAGCAGCCCCGGGACAGGGGTAGGAGAGCAGTACTTC
>TRBV7-8|TRBJ1-3|few|.
CASSGTFLNTIYF
TGTGCCAGCAGCGGGACATTCCTTAACACCATATATTTT
>TRBV20-1|TRBJ1-2|.|.
CSVQLTVWSYGYTF
TGCAGTGTCCAGTTAACAGTGTGGAGTTATGGCTACACCTTC
>TRBV29-1|TRBJ2-2|.|.
CSVEMDSITGELFF
TGCAGCGTTGAAATGGACTCAATCACCGGGGAGCTGTTTTTT
>TRBV23-1|TRBJ2-3|.|TRBD1
CASSPQTGGNTDTQYF
TGCGCCAGCAGTCCACAGACAGGGGGGAACACAGATACGCAGTATTTT
>TRBV27|TRBJ2-7|.|.
CASSLSPGSHEQYF
TGTGCCAGCAGTTTAAGCCCAGGGAGCCACGAGCAGTACTTC
>TRBV18|TRBJ2-1|once|.
CASSPNAGSPYNEQFF
TGTGCCAGCTCACCCAACGCAGGGTCTCCTTACAATGAGCAGTTCTTC
>TRBV9|TRBJ2-1|.|.
CASSVAAGTYNEQFF
TGTGCCAGCAGCGTAGCGGCGGGGACGTACAATGAGCAGTTCTTC
>TRBV27|TRBJ2-3|.|.
CASTPGAGGASTDTQYF
TGTGCCAGCACCCCCGGGGCCGGCGGAGCCTCCACAGATACGCAGTATTTT
>TRBV2|TRBJ1-6|many|.
CASKGNSPLHF
TGTGCCAGCAAGGGGAATTCGCCCCTCCACTTT
>TRBV7-9|TRBJ1-2|.|.
CASSLGSGPPAGDFYGYTF
TGTGCCAGCAGCTTAGGTTCCGGGCCCCCCGCGGGGGACTTCTATGGCTACACCTTC
>TRBV4-2|TRBJ2-7|few|.
CASSPDSDYEQYF
TGTGCCAGCAGCCCCGACTCCGACTACGAGCAGTACTTC
>TRBV6-1|TRBJ2-2|few|.
CASSEPGGELFF
TGTGCCAGCAGTGAACCAGGGGGGGAGCTGTTTTTT
>TRBV6-5|TRBJ1-2|.|.
CASSYSLTGSSGYTF
TGTGCCAGCAGTTACTCCCTAACAGGGAGCAGTGGCTACACCTTC
>TRBV27|TRBJ2-2|.|TRBD1
CASSFTGGQGHGELFF
TGTGCCAGCAGTTTCACAGGGGGCCAGGGGCACGGGGAGCTGTTTTTT
>TRBV7-8|TRBJ1-5|.|.
CASSYITGTTDQPQHF
TGTGCCAGCAGCTACATTACCGGGACAACCGATCAGCCCCAGCATTTT
>TRBV7-8|TRBJ2-7|.|.
CASSQGADGQYF
TGTGCCAGCTCCCAAGGGGCTGACGGGCAGTACTTC
>TRBV11-1|TRBJ2-2|few|.
CASSLGRQGSTGELFF
TGTGCCAGCAGCTTAGGCAGGCAGGGGAGCACCGGGGAGCTGTTTTTT
>TRBV5-6|TRBJ2-7|many|TRBD1
CASSVAGTVTEQYF
TGTGCCAGCAGCGTCGCCGGGACAGTTACCGAGCAGTACTTC
>TRBV7-4|TRBJ1-2|.|.
CASSLVVSYGYTF
TGTGCCAGCAGCTTAGTCGTCTCCTATGGCTACACCTTC